These 27 T cell receptor beta chains came from one sample sequenced in a study of cytomegalovirus exposure and HLA in healthy donors. 13 Jbeta primers and 60 Vbeta primers were used for the PCR. This table comes from immunoSEQ multiplex PCR, and its TCRdb copy is limited to in-frame clones, with some not included. This table holds fewer than 200,000 clones, 70% to 90% found once. Sequencing input: PBMCs. The receptors were sampled from a woman aged 25-40 years in good health and CMV-seronegative.

The chain couples TRBV27 to TRBJ1-2; 10 bases agree with TRBD1. CDR1 and CDR2 from the germline V gene are MNHEY and SMNVEV (reference sequence). Trimming removed 6 bases from V and 8 bases from J; junction bases left unmatched: 3. This CDR3 comprises 12 residues. CDR3 DNA: TGTGCCAGCAGGGGACAGGGGATCGGCTACACCTTC. Its translation: CASRGQGIGYTF.

CDR3 sequence: CASSKDRGPTDTQYF. The CDR3 DNA reads TGCGCCAGCAGCAAGGACAGGGGCCCCACAGATACGCAGTATTTT. V is TRBV5-1 and J is TRBJ2-3, with TRBD1 matching over 9 bases. Per the germline V gene, CDR1 is SGHRS and CDR2 is YFSETQ. V shed 4 bases and J 2 bases; nucleotides not matched to a gene: 5. The CDR3 extends over 15 amino acids.

The genes are TRBV4-1 and TRBJ1-5, with 7 bases that match TRBD1. Germline V gene lookup returns CDR1 MGHRA and CDR2 YSYEKL. CDR3 size: 17 residues. V gave up 0 bases and J gave up 6 bases; unmatched junction bases: 11. This CDR3 reads CASSQDQGGAQSQPQHF. CDR3 DNA: TGCGCCAGCAGCCAAGATCAAGGGGGCGCTCAGTCTCAGCCCCAGCATTTT.

This clone has a single count. The chain couples TRBV2 to TRBJ2-1; no clear D. Germline lookup yields CDR1 SNHLY and CDR2 FYNNEI. This CDR3 spans 10 amino acids. V lost 7 bases to trimming and J lost 11 bases, with 9 bases between them. The CDR3 bases are TGTGCCAGCAAAGTTACAAAGCAGTTCTTC. It specifies CASKVTKQFF.

This rearrangement joins TRBV10-2 to TRBJ1-4; TRBD1 might be the D (6 bases). V shed 7 bases and J shed 6 bases, with 12 bases lying between them. Germline lookup yields CDR1 WSHSY and CDR2 SAAADI. This CDR3 is built from 13 residues. The CDR3: CASTQGFYEKLFF. CDR3 bases: TGCGCCAGCACCCAGGGGTTTTATGAAAAACTGTTTTTT.

The V call is TRBV7-7, the J call TRBJ2-2; 9 positions match TRBD2. This CDR3 comprises 20 residues. Germline V CDR1 and CDR2: SSHAT, FNYEAQ (reference sequence). J lost 5 bases, V lost 4 bases, and 20 bases had no gene match. The CDR3 protein is CASSSQAVRREGLGTGELFF. In DNA form, the CDR3 reads TGTGCCAGCAGCTCGCAGGCAGTGAGGCGGGAGGGCCTTGGAACCGGGGAGCTGTTTTTT. Based on the CDR3 plus reference TRBV7-7 and TRBJ2-2, the full variable domain is GAGVSQSPRYKVTKRGQDVTLRCDPISSHATLYWYQQALGQGPEFLTYFNYEAQPDKSGLPSDRFSAERPEGSISTLTIQRTEQRDSAMYRCASSSQAVRREGLGTGELFFGEGSRLTVL.

This clone occurred a few times. Additional DNA sequences in this sample encode the identical CDR3. The rearrangement uses TRBV2 and TRBJ1-2; tentatively, D is TRBD1 (5 bases). V was clipped by 4 bases and J by 8 bases, with 11 bases between them. The germline V gene encodes CDR1 SNHLY and CDR2 FYNNEI. The CDR3 loop spans 12 amino acids. In DNA, the CDR3 is TGTGCCAGCAGTGTGGGAGGGGAAGGCTACACCTTC. Translating gives CASSVGGEGYTF.

The genes are TRBV28 and TRBJ1-2; the match to TRBD1 covers 7 bases. J gave up 0 bases and V 6 bases, and 4 bases lay outside the gene matches. Germline CDR1 MDHEN, CDR2 SYDVKM. The CDR3 covers 14 residues. The CDR3 region is CASRGTEANYGYTF. CDR3 DNA sequence: TGTGCCAGCAGGGGGACAGAGGCTAACTATGGCTACACCTTC.

J is TRBJ2-1 and V is TRBV5-1, with TRBD2 matching over 7 bases. The ends lost 0 bases at V and 0 bases at J; junction bases unmatched: 6. The germline V gene has CDR1 SGHRS and CDR2 YFSETQ. This CDR3 is 17 amino acids long. The CDR3, as DNA: TGCGCCAGCAGCTTGGGCAGCGGGGCCAGCTCCTACAATGAGCAGTTCTTC. It codes for CASSLGSGASSYNEQFF.

The chain uses TRBV4-1 and TRBJ1-1; D is possibly TRBD1 (5 bases). The CDR3 runs to 15 residues. Germline CDR1 reads MGHRA; CDR2 reads YSYEKL. Trimming removed 4 bases from V and 1 base from J, with 13 bases in between. The CDR3 loop is CASSLHPTGNTEAFF. In DNA, the CDR3 is TGCGCCAGCAGCCTCCACCCAACAGGGAACACTGAAGCTTTCTTT.

CDR3 protein: CASSQAGQGNEKLFF. As DNA, the CDR3 is TGCGCCAGCAGCCAAGCAGGACAGGGTAACGAAAAACTGTTTTTT. The chain recombines TRBV4-1 with TRBJ1-4; TRBD1 matches 8 bases. Trimming removed 1 base from V and 8 bases from J; junction bases left unmatched: 6. This CDR3 region has 15 residues. Germline V CDR1 and CDR2: MGHRA, YSYEKL.

The chain recombines TRBV28 with TRBJ2-5; TRBD2 might be the D (6 bases). The tail of the sequence fits TRBJ2-7 better, so the J call may be wrong. CDR3 length: 15 amino acids. Germline V gene data show CDR1 as MDHEN and CDR2 as SYDVKM. CDR3 nucleotide sequence: TGTGCCAGCAGTTTGAGTGTGCGGGATCCCTACGAGCAGTACTTC. This codes for CASSLSVRDPYEQYF.

This clone was counted between two and nine times. The chain joins TRBV4-3 to TRBJ1-4; TRBD1 aligns across 8 bases. The CDR3 has 15 amino acids. CDR1 and CDR2 (germline): LGHNA, YSLEER. Trimming took 4 bases from V and 5 from J; bases not matched to a gene: 6. Here the CDR3 DNA reads TGCGCCAGCAGCCGTGAGTGGACAGGGAATGAAAAACTGTTTTTT. Amino acid sequence: CASSREWTGNEKLFF.

The V gene is TRBV27, the J gene TRBJ2-3; 8 bases are a match to TRBD2. V dropped 5 bases and J dropped 3; count of bases not matched to a gene: 10. CDR3 size: 16 residues. Looked up from germline, CDR1 is MNHEY and CDR2 is SMNVEV (reference sequence). The CDR3 spells CASSPGHGGVTDTQYF. The CDR3 nucleotides are TGTGCCAGCAGTCCGGGGCACGGGGGGGTGACAGATACGCAGTATTTT.

The gene calls are TRBV2 and TRBJ2-3; no definite D call. Trimming removed 6 bases from V and 2 bases from J, with 3 bases in between. CDR3 length: 11 amino acids. CDR1 is SNHLY and CDR2 is FYNNEI in the germline V gene. CDR3 coding DNA: TGTGCCAGCAGCCTCACAGATACGCAGTATTTT. Translation gives CASSLTDTQYF.

The V gene is TRBV11-2, the J gene TRBJ2-7, with 8 bases aligning to TRBD2. The junction had 8 bases not matched to a gene; V was cut back by 5 bases and J by 5 bases. CDR3 length: 14 residues. The germline V gene encodes CDR1 SGHAT and CDR2 FQNNGV. The CDR3: CASSAGGRTDEQYF. In DNA, the CDR3 is TGTGCCAGCAGCGCGGGAGGCAGGACCGACGAGCAGTACTTC.

This chain links TRBV10-3 with TRBJ2-5; the D gene is possibly TRBD2 (6 bases). V gave up 3 bases and J gave up 3 bases, with 14 bases separating them. Germline V gene sequence: CDR1 ENHRY, CDR2 SYGVKD. The CDR3 totals 15 residues. The CDR3 spells CAISDRGPGEETQYF. The CDR3 nucleotides are TGTGCCATCAGTGACAGAGGACCGGGAGAAGAGACCCAGTACTTC.

The chain carries TRBV5-4 and TRBJ2-7; D is perhaps TRBD1 (5 bases). V was trimmed by 3 bases and J by 3 bases, leaving 19 bases between them. CDR1 and CDR2 from the germline V gene are SGHNT and YYREEE (reference sequence). The CDR3 loop spans 16 amino acids. The CDR3 sequence: CASSSTSWGQDYEQYF. Written as DNA, the CDR3 is TGTGCCAGCAGCTCGACGTCCTGGGGCCAAGACTACGAGCAGTACTTC.

The chain uses TRBV30 and TRBJ2-5; 10 bases map to TRBD1. With the DNA end fitting TRBJ2-7 better, the J assignment may be wrong. There are 13 residues in the CDR3. Germline values: CDR1 GTSNPN, CDR2 SVGIG (reference sequence). This chain's CDR3 is CAWSFRTGGEQYF. Written as DNA, the CDR3 is TGTGCCTGGAGTTTCAGGACAGGGGGCGAGCAGTACTTC.

The gene calls are TRBV18 and TRBJ2-7; 12 nucleotides align to TRBD1. This CDR3 has 15 residues. The germline V gene encodes CDR1 KGHSH and CDR2 LQKENI. The V segment lost 3 bases and the J segment 1 base; nucleotides outside the gene matches: 1. Here the CDR3 reads CASSPGQGASYEQYF. The CDR3 DNA follows: TGTGCCAGCTCACCGGGACAGGGGGCTTCCTACGAGCAGTACTTC.

This clone has a handful of counts. The chain has TRBV5-1 and TRBJ1-3; no clear D. The CDR3 runs to 18 residues. Trimming pared 2 bases from V and 4 bases from J, leaving 22 bases between. CDR1 and CDR2 from the germline V gene are SGHRS and YFSETQ. The CDR3 spells CASSFYRTDSGAGNTIYF. CDR3 in DNA: TGCGCCAGCAGCTTTTATCGGACGGACTCGGGCGCCGGAAACACCATATATTTT.

V is TRBV19 and J is TRBJ2-7; 7 nucleotides line up with TRBD1. V was pared by 4 bases and J by 2 bases, with 2 bases of the junction left unmatched. This CDR3 is 13 amino acids long. The germline V gene has CDR1 LNHDA and CDR2 SQIVND (reference sequence). CDR3 coding DNA: TGTGCCAGTAGTAGGACAGGAACCTACGAGCAGTACTTC. This encodes CASSRTGTYEQYF.

V gene TRBV30 combines with J gene TRBJ2-7; 9 bases align to TRBD2. Germline CDR1 GTSNPN, CDR2 SVGIG (reference sequence). V lost 0 bases and J lost 5; bases outside the gene matches: 14. The CDR3 has 17 residues. The CDR3, as DNA: TGTGCCTGGAGTGTAACATTGGTAGCGGGAGTCGAGAACGAGCAGTACTTC. It specifies CAWSVTLVAGVENEQYF.

The V call is TRBV28, the J call TRBJ1-5; tentatively, D is TRBD1 (5 bases). V lost 10 bases, J lost 7 bases, and 14 bases lay in between. This CDR3 comprises 12 residues. Germline CDR1 MDHEN, CDR2 SYDVKM. CDR3 residues: CATSLGAQPQHF. DNA for the CDR3: TGTGCCACCTCTCTAGGGGCCCAGCCCCAGCATTTT.

The chain joins TRBV18 to TRBJ2-6; 7 nucleotides align to TRBD1. Germline V lookup: CDR1 KGHSH, CDR2 LQKENI. The CDR3 length is 18 residues. The V and J ends lost 6 bases and 0 bases, in that order; junction bases with no gene match: 11. The CDR3 nucleotides are TGTGCCAGCTCCCTCCGGACAGGTTCCCTCTCTGGGGCCAACGTCCTGACTTTC. The encoded protein is CASSLRTGSLSGANVLTF.

The chain uses TRBV4-1 and TRBJ2-7; the D gene is possibly TRBD2 (6 bases). Deletions cut 1 base from V and 7 bases from J, with 26 bases between. This CDR3 has 18 residues. Germline V lookup: CDR1 MGHRA, CDR2 YSYEKL. CDR3 nucleotide sequence: TGCGCCAGCAGCCAAGGGGAGGCTGCGGCGGGGCCAGGTGGGGAGCAGTACTTC. Translation: CASSQGEAAAGPGGEQYF.

The chain uses TRBV14 and TRBJ2-7; 12 bases line up with TRBD1. The CDR3 runs to 15 residues. The germline gives CDR1 SGHDN, CDR2 FVKESK. The V gene end was trimmed by 4 bases and the J gene end by 5 bases; junction bases not matched to a gene: 6. CDR3 in amino acids: CASSRLGTGGHEQYF. The CDR3 nucleotides are TGTGCCAGCAGCCGTCTCGGGACAGGGGGCCACGAGCAGTACTTC.